The source of this T cell receptor (beta chain) is a study of blood T cell repertoires in COVID-19. Study-level information: Acute and convalescent COVID-19 samples came from the United States, Italy and Spain.

In germline, CDR1 is SGHAT, CDR2 FQNNGV. V was trimmed by 5 bases and J by 2 bases, leaving 13 bases between them. The CDR3 runs 16 residues. In the original processing: Reference gene primer amplification yielded estimated nucleated cell counts. The assay was immunoSEQ multiplex PCR, and TCRdb's table has in-frame clones only and misses some. For V, J and clone size, that table is used; D and trimming come from the DNA. Found here are around 100,000 clones, roughly nine tenths of them singletons; the top ten hold about 32%. V usage is TRBV11-2 and J usage is TRBJ2-6; unclear D gene. What was sequenced was peripheral blood. The receptor was derived from an elderly woman with acute or convalescent COVID-19. For the CDR3, the DNA is TGTGCCAGCAGCGTGACTCACCGGCCTGGGGCCAACGTCCTGACTTTC. This sequence encodes CASSVTHRPGANVLTF.